This record concerns one T cell receptor (beta chain) sequence. Using immunoSEQ multiplex PCR, the repertoire was profiled, and TCRdb retains in-frame clones only, with some absent. The sample lists about 27,000 clones, about 80% occurring once. This entry belongs to a study of blood T cell repertoires in COVID-19. Germline CDR1 SGHTA, CDR2 FQGNSA. CDR3 length: 15 amino acids. The junction had 8 bases not matched to a gene; V was cut back by 1 base and J by 5 bases. Sequences were obtained from peripheral blood. This chain joins TRBV7-2 and TRBJ2-7; 7 bases fit TRBD2. This receptor was identified in a woman older than 75 with acute or convalescent COVID-19. CDR3 coding DNA: TGTGCCAGCAGCTTAGAAGGGCGGGAGAGGGACGAGCAGTACTTC. Its translation is CASSLEGRERDEQYF.